The 22 T cell receptor beta chains in this list originate from one sample, sequenced in a study. TCRdb re-called the RT-PCR reads with MiXCR, one entry per CDR3 protein. The sample lists around 700,000 distinct CDR3 sequences, approximately 15% occurring once. The specimen was memory CD4+ T cells from blood. The receptors originated from a female donor in good health, serving as a healthy control.

This clonotype was counted at least ten times. CDR3 sequence reads: CSAVNTGELFF. For the CDR3, the DNA is TGCAGTGCCGTGAACACCGGGGAGCTGTTTTTT. This rearrangement joins TRBV20-1 to TRBJ2-2; no clear D. Germline-derived CDR1 and CDR2 are DFQATT and SNEGSKA (reference sequence). V was cut by 6 bases and J by 1 base, with 3 bases left in between. This CDR3 has 11 amino acids.

The chain combines TRBV11-1 with TRBJ2-1; no definite D call. CDR1 is SGHAT and CDR2 is FQDESV in the germline V gene (reference sequence). Between the trimmed V and J ends, which lost 3 bases and 1 base, there was a span of 4 bases. The CDR3 loop spans 13 amino acids. The DNA of the CDR3 is TGTGCCAGCAGCTTTGTATCCTACAATGAGCAGTTCTTC. It specifies CASSFVSYNEQFF.

This clonotype was counted at least ten times. This chain connects TRBV5-6 to TRBJ2-7; 8 bases are a match to TRBD1. Germline V gene lookup returns CDR1 SGHDT and CDR2 YYEEEE. The CDR3 is made up of 16 amino acids. The ends lost 2 bases at V and 2 bases at J; junction bases unmatched: 9. DNA of the CDR3: TGTGCCAGCAGCTTAGGACAGGGTCGAGGAACCTACGAGCAGTACTTC. This gives the protein CASSLGQGRGTYEQYF.

The chain carries TRBV20-1 and TRBJ1-1; D uncertain. Trimming took 6 bases from V and 1 from J, leaving 24 bases between them. The CDR3 is made up of 17 amino acids. CDR1 and CDR2 (germline): DFQATT, SNEGSKA (reference sequence). CDR3 DNA: TGCAGTGCCTCCCCGGTTGGGATAGACACCTGGAACACTGAAGCTTTCTTT. Translated: CSASPVGIDTWNTEAFF.

The chain joins TRBV30 to TRBJ2-5; tentatively, D is TRBD1 or TRBD2 (5 bases each). Trimming shortened V by 7 bases and J by 2 bases, and 8 bases separated the two germline ends. CDR1 GTSNPN and CDR2 SVGIG come from the germline V gene (reference sequence). The CDR3 is 11 amino acids. CDR3 coding DNA: TGTGCCTCCTGGGGGCAAGAGACCCAGTACTTC. Its protein is CASWGQETQYF.

This sequence joins TRBV19 and TRBJ2-2, with D unresolved. Germline lookup yields CDR1 LNHDA and CDR2 SQIVND (reference sequence). Trimming took off 1 base at V and 6 bases at J, with 6 bases between the two ends. CDR3 length equals 13 residues. CDR3 nucleotides: TGTGCCAGTAGTATAGCCCGACCCGGGGAGCTGTTTTTT. Its translation is CASSIARPGELFF. Using reference TRBV19 and TRBJ2-2 for the parts outside the CDR3, the full variable domain is DGGITQSPKYLFRKEGQNVTLSCEQNLNHDAMYWYRQDPGQGLRLIYYSQIVNDFQKGDIAEGYSVSREKKESFPLTVTSAQKNPTAFYLCASSIARPGELFFGEGSRLTVL.

This clonotype was seen at least ten times. The rearrangement uses TRBV12-3 or TRBV12-4 and TRBJ2-4; 7 bases are a match to TRBD2. Unmatched junction bases numbered 4, after V lost 4 bases and J lost 7 bases. This CDR3 comprises 13 residues. The CDR3, as DNA: TGTGCCAGCAGTTGGGGGGAGGGGAACATTCAGTACTTC. This gives the protein CASSWGEGNIQYF.

This clonotype was observed a handful of times. The V call is TRBV20-1, the J call TRBJ1-1; D is possibly TRBD1 (6 bases). V lost 4 bases and J lost 1, with 13 bases in between. CDR1 and CDR2 (germline): DFQATT, SNEGSKA (reference sequence). This CDR3 has 14 amino acids. The CDR3 reads CSAIFGGANTEAFF. CDR3 DNA sequence: TGCAGTGCTATTTTTGGGGGGGCGAACACTGAAGCTTTCTTT.

This clonotype has a count of ten or more. The CDR3 nucleotides are TGTGCCAGCGCATCGGTTTCACAGATTTTGTCAGCTTTCTTT. Protein product: CASASVSQILSAFF. The V call is TRBV6-5, the J call TRBJ1-1; D is ambiguous. CDR3 length: 14 amino acids. V lost 8 bases and J lost 10, with 23 bases in between. The germline gives CDR1 MNHEY, CDR2 SVGAGI.

This clonotype was detected only a few times. The chain links TRBV10-3 to TRBJ1-2; D might be TRBD1 (6 bases). The CDR3 covers 12 residues. V was clipped by 8 bases and J by 8 bases, with 15 bases between them. Germline CDR1 ENHRY, CDR2 SYGVKD. The CDR3 DNA is TGTGCCATCTTGGGGGGCGCGGAGGGCTACACCTTC. Amino acid sequence: CAILGGAEGYTF.

This clonotype has only a few counts. This sequence joins TRBV6-1 and TRBJ2-7, with 8 bases that match TRBD1. V lost 3 bases, J lost 2 bases, and 3 bases stayed unmatched. This CDR3 region has 14 residues. Per the germline V gene, CDR1 is MNHNS and CDR2 is SASEGT. The CDR3 is CASSDPGGTYEQYF. CDR3 bases: TGTGCCAGCAGTGATCCAGGGGGCACCTACGAGCAGTACTTC.

This clonotype was recorded many times. The rearrangement uses TRBV20-1 and TRBJ1-5, with 12 bases fitting TRBD1. Looked up from germline, CDR1 is DFQATT and CDR2 is SNEGSKA (reference sequence). Unmatched junction bases numbered 11, after V lost 4 bases and J lost 7 bases. The CDR3 extends over 16 amino acids. The DNA of the CDR3 is TGCAGTGCTAACTCGGGACAGGGGGCGGATTGGCAGCCCCAGCATTTT. Encoded protein: CSANSGQGADWQPQHF.

This clonotype has a handful of counts. Here the CDR3 reads CASSLDQEFSGANVLTF. The CDR3 coding sequence is TGTGCCAGCAGCTTAGACCAGGAGTTCTCTGGGGCCAACGTCCTGACTTTC. The rearrangement links TRBV7-9 to TRBJ2-6; D remains unclear. Trimming removed 1 base at V and 0 bases at J, with 10 bases between. The CDR3 length is 17 residues. CDR1 SEHNR and CDR2 FQNEAQ come from the germline V gene (reference sequence).

This clonotype showed up many times. The chain is built from TRBV4-3 and TRBJ1-1; 8 nucleotides agree with TRBD1. CDR1 is LGHNA, CDR2 YSLEER, per germline. J gave up 1 base and V 1 base, and 2 bases lay outside the gene matches. This CDR3 spans 15 amino acids. The CDR3 spells CASSQVDRGNTEAFF. The CDR3 region has the DNA TGCGCCAGCAGCCAAGTTGACAGGGGGAACACTGAAGCTTTCTTT.

A note on this clonotype: Given a much more abundant clone one base away, this may be a read error. The rearrangement links TRBV5-1 to TRBJ2-1; no clear D gene. The CDR3 has 11 residues. Germline CDR1 is SGHRS and CDR2 is YFSETQ. The CDR3 spells CTSSLEGIPFF. Here the CDR3 DNA reads TGCACCAGCAGCTTGGAAGGAATTCCGTTCTTC.

CDR3 residues: CASSPQGVLSYEQYF. DNA of the CDR3: TGTGCCAGCAGCCCGCAGGGGGTTCTCTCCTACGAGCAGTACTTC. J is TRBJ2-7 and V is TRBV14; 7 nucleotides align to TRBD1. This CDR3 contains 15 residues. The V gene end was trimmed by 4 bases and the J gene end by 0 bases; junction bases not matched to a gene: 6. Germline V gene data show CDR1 as SGHDN and CDR2 as FVKESK.

Only a few counts were recorded for this clonotype. The gene calls are TRBV20-1 and TRBJ2-7; no clear D gene. Trimming left V 0 bases short and J 5 bases short, with 8 bases between. This CDR3 is 12 amino acids long. Germline V lookup: CDR1 DFQATT, CDR2 SNEGSKA (reference sequence). Here the CDR3 reads CSARDFRHEQYF. The CDR3 nucleotides are TGCAGTGCTAGAGATTTTCGGCACGAGCAGTACTTC.

This clonotype has a handful of counts. The chain carries TRBV6-6 and TRBJ1-2; the D is unclear. The V gene lost 7 bases and the J gene lost 4 bases, with 10 bases spanning the gap. Per germline, CDR1 MNHNY and CDR2 SVGAGI (reference sequence). CDR3 length: 12 residues. The CDR3 bases are TGTGCCAGCACCCCAGGACCCTATGGCTACACCTTC. Its translation: CASTPGPYGYTF.

On this clonotype: Germline and junction disagree at one end, which may indicate a read error. The J gene is TRBJ2-7, the V gene TRBV27, with no clear D. Per the germline V gene, CDR1 is MNHEY and CDR2 is SMNVEV (reference sequence). The CDR3 covers 10 residues. CDR3 sequence (DNA): TGTGCCAGCAGTTTATTTTCCAGAGACTTC. Residues: CASSLFSRDF.

This clonotype was detected ten times or more. The CDR3 loop is CASSFLGGSYEQYF. In nucleotides, the CDR3 is TGTGCCAGCAGTTTTTTGGGAGGGTCCTACGAGCAGTACTTC. The rearrangement uses TRBV12-3 or TRBV12-4 and TRBJ2-7; 7 positions agree with TRBD2. The J segment lost 1 base and the V segment lost 3 bases, leaving 3 bases of the junction unmatched. The CDR3 sequence is 14 residues long.

This clonotype was picked up many times. CDR3 protein: CASSQDGGRGRLAFF. The CDR3 DNA reads TGTGCCAGCAGCCAGGATGGCGGGCGGGGGCGCTTAGCTTTCTTT. This chain connects TRBV4-2 to TRBJ1-1, with D perhaps TRBD1 (6 bases). Germline V lookup: CDR1 LGHNA, CDR2 YNFKEQ. The CDR3 spans 15 residues. Trimming left V 3 bases short and J 10 bases short, with 21 bases between.

In its sample, this clonotype was seen a few times. The chain combines TRBV30 with TRBJ2-7, with D perhaps matching TRBD2 (6 bases). Trimming left V 0 bases short and J 5 bases short, with 8 bases between. Germline-derived CDR1 and CDR2 are GTSNPN and SVGIG (reference sequence). CDR3 size: 12 residues. CDR3 nucleotides: TGTGCCTGGAGTGTAGGAGGGCACGAGCAGTACTTC. As protein: CAWSVGGHEQYF.